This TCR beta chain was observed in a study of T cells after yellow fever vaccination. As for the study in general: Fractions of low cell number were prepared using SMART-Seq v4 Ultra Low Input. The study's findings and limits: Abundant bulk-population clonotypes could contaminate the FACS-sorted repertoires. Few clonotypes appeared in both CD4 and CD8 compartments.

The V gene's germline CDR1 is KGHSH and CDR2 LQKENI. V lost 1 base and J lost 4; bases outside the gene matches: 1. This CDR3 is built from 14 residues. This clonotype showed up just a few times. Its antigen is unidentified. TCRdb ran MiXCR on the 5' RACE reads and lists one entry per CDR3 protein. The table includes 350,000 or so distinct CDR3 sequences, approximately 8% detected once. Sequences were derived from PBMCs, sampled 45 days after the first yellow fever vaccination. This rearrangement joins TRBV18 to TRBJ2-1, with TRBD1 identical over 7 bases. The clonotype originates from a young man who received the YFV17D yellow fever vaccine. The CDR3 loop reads CASSPRGQYNEQFF. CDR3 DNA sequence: TGTGCCAGCTCACCACGGGGACAGTACAATGAGCAGTTCTTC.